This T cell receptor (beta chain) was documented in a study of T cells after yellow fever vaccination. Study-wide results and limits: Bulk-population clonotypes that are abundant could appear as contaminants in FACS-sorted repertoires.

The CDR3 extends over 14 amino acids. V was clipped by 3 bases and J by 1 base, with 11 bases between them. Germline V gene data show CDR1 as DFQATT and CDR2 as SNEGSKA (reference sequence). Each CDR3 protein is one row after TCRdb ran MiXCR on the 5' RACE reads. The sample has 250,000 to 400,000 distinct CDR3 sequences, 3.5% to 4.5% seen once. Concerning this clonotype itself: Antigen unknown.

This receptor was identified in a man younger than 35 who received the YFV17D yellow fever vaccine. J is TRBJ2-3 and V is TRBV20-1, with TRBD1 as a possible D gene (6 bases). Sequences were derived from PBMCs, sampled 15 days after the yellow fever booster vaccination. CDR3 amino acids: CSARQGLGTDTQYF. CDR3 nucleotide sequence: TGCAGTGCTAGGCAGGGGTTGGGCACAGATACGCAGTATTTT.